Listed below are T cell receptor beta chains from one sample, sequenced in a study of blood T cell repertoires in COVID-19. Sequencing was performed with immunoSEQ multiplex PCR; in TCRdb, only in-frame clones are kept and a portion is missing. Here the sample spans more than 300,000 clones, 88% being singletons. The sample comprised PBMCs or T cells enriched from blood (not recorded which). The origin of the receptors is a woman aged 18-35 years who had recovered from COVID-19. Both conserved end residues are part of each CDR3. Each record gives: D gene, J gene, clone size, V gene, CDR3 DNA, CDR3 protein. D genes are given only for firm matches. Size values are once, few and many counts, or a class for expanded clones, and some rows have none.

d_call: .
j_call: TRBJ1-5
clone_size: .
v_call: TRBV7-3
cdr3_nt: TGTGCCAGCAGCTCTGGGAGGAATCAGCCCCAGCATTTT
cdr3_aa: CASSSGRNQPQHF

d_call: .
j_call: TRBJ2-7
clone_size: .
v_call: TRBV6-1
cdr3_nt: TGTGCCAGCAGTGAAGTCAGCTACGAGCAGTACTTC
cdr3_aa: CASSEVSYEQYF

d_call: TRBD1
j_call: TRBJ1-3
clone_size: .
v_call: TRBV19
cdr3_nt: TGTGCCAGTAGTACCTGGGACAGGTACTCTGGAAACACCATATATTTT
cdr3_aa: CASSTWDRYSGNTIYF

d_call: .
j_call: TRBJ1-1
clone_size: .
v_call: TRBV18
cdr3_nt: TGTGCCAGCTCACCGCAGAGGGGGATCCCTGAAGCTTTCTTT
cdr3_aa: CASSPQRGIPEAFF

d_call: .
j_call: TRBJ1-4
clone_size: .
v_call: TRBV5-1
cdr3_nt: TGCGCCAGCAGCGCCAGGGATACCAATGAAAAACTGTTTTTT
cdr3_aa: CASSARDTNEKLFF

d_call: .
j_call: TRBJ2-1
clone_size: .
v_call: TRBV7-9
cdr3_nt: TGTGCCAGCCCAGAAGTGCGGCAGCAGTTCTTC
cdr3_aa: CASPEVRQQFF

d_call: .
j_call: TRBJ1-2
clone_size: .
v_call: TRBV12-3/TRBV12-4
cdr3_nt: TGTGCCAGCATTAGGACAGTTGATGGCTACACCTTC
cdr3_aa: CASIRTVDGYTF

d_call: .
j_call: TRBJ1-5
clone_size: .
v_call: TRBV4-1
cdr3_nt: TGCGCCAGCAGCCAAGGGTCGGTCACCAATCAGCCCCAGCATTTT
cdr3_aa: CASSQGSVTNQPQHF

d_call: .
j_call: TRBJ1-2
clone_size: .
v_call: TRBV5-4
cdr3_nt: TGTGCCAGCGGGGGACTAGGGGTGGGCACCTTC
cdr3_aa: CASGGLGVGTF

d_call: .
j_call: TRBJ2-7
clone_size: few
v_call: TRBV20-1
cdr3_nt: TGCAGTGCTAGTGACCTCACAGCTTACGAGCAGTACTTC
cdr3_aa: CSASDLTAYEQYF

d_call: .
j_call: TRBJ2-3
clone_size: .
v_call: TRBV4-2
cdr3_nt: TGTGCCAGCAGCCAAGATCCACGACAGGGCACAGATACGCAGTATTTT
cdr3_aa: CASSQDPRQGTDTQYF

d_call: .
j_call: TRBJ1-2
clone_size: .
v_call: TRBV6-1
cdr3_nt: TGTGCCAGCAGTGAGGTTTGGGGGCATGGCTACACCTTC
cdr3_aa: CASSEVWGHGYTF

d_call: TRBD1
j_call: TRBJ2-1
clone_size: .
v_call: TRBV6-4
cdr3_nt: TGTGCCAGCAGTGACTTTACCGACAGGGTCTATGAGCAGTTCTTC
cdr3_aa: CASSDFTDRVYEQFF

d_call: .
j_call: TRBJ2-3
clone_size: once
v_call: TRBV7-2
cdr3_nt: TGTGCCAGCAGCTTATTTCGGGGTACTAGCACAGATACGCAGTATTTT
cdr3_aa: CASSLFRGTSTDTQYF

d_call: TRBD1
j_call: TRBJ1-3
clone_size: .
v_call: TRBV7-3
cdr3_nt: TGTGCCAGCAGCCCGACAGGGACTGGAAACACCATATATTTT
cdr3_aa: CASSPTGTGNTIYF

d_call: TRBD1
j_call: TRBJ1-5
clone_size: .
v_call: TRBV6-1
cdr3_nt: TGTGCCAGCAGTGAAGGAGTAGGGACAGGGTTCAATCAGCCCCAGCATTTT
cdr3_aa: CASSEGVGTGFNQPQHF

d_call: .
j_call: TRBJ2-7
clone_size: .
v_call: TRBV24-1
cdr3_nt: TGTGCCACCAGGGTCCAGGGGCCTTACGAGCAGTACTTC
cdr3_aa: CATRVQGPYEQYF

d_call: .
j_call: TRBJ2-6
clone_size: .
v_call: TRBV7-2
cdr3_nt: TGTGCCAGCAGCTTAAAAATCCGACACAGCTCTGGGGCCAACGTCCTGACTTTC
cdr3_aa: CASSLKIRHSSGANVLTF

d_call: TRBD2
j_call: TRBJ2-7
clone_size: once
v_call: TRBV13
cdr3_nt: TGTGCCAGCAGCTCCCTCAGCGGGGTCTCCTACGAGCAGTACTTC
cdr3_aa: CASSSLSGVSYEQYF

d_call: TRBD1
j_call: TRBJ1-1
clone_size: .
v_call: TRBV29-1
cdr3_nt: TGCAGCGTTGAGGACGACAGGGGAACCACTGAAGCTTTCTTT
cdr3_aa: CSVEDDRGTTEAFF

d_call: TRBD1
j_call: TRBJ1-5
clone_size: .
v_call: TRBV7-4
cdr3_nt: TGTGCCAGCAGTATGGGACAGGGGCTTTTGCAGCCCCAGCATTTT
cdr3_aa: CASSMGQGLLQPQHF

d_call: TRBD1
j_call: TRBJ2-1
clone_size: .
v_call: TRBV11-2
cdr3_nt: TGTGCCAGCAGCGCCAGGACAGGAGCATTCCAGTTCTTC
cdr3_aa: CASSARTGAFQFF

d_call: .
j_call: TRBJ1-2
clone_size: .
v_call: TRBV2
cdr3_nt: TGTGCCAGCAGTGGGGACACGGGAAACTATGGCTACACCTTC
cdr3_aa: CASSGDTGNYGYTF

d_call: .
j_call: TRBJ1-1
clone_size: .
v_call: TRBV5-4
cdr3_nt: TGTGCCAGCAGCGCAGGGGCCCCTGAAGCTTTCTTT
cdr3_aa: CASSAGAPEAFF

d_call: .
j_call: TRBJ2-5
clone_size: .
v_call: TRBV15
cdr3_nt: TGTGCCACCGCCCAGGGGTTGGAGACCCAGTACTTC
cdr3_aa: CATAQGLETQYF

d_call: TRBD1
j_call: TRBJ1-5
clone_size: .
v_call: TRBV27
cdr3_nt: TGTGCCAGCAGTTTATTTGGGACAGATGACAATCAGCCCCAGCATTTT
cdr3_aa: CASSLFGTDDNQPQHF

d_call: TRBD2
j_call: TRBJ2-1
clone_size: .
v_call: TRBV7-8
cdr3_nt: TGTGCCAGCAGCACCCGGACTAGCGGGGGGGAAAAAGCCTACAATGAGCAGTTCTTC
cdr3_aa: CASSTRTSGGEKAYNEQFF

d_call: TRBD1
j_call: TRBJ2-3
clone_size: .
v_call: TRBV10-1
cdr3_nt: TGCGCCAGCAGCCCCGGGACAGGGGGATTGGGCCCAGATACGCAGTATTTT
cdr3_aa: CASSPGTGGLGPDTQYF

d_call: TRBD1
j_call: TRBJ2-1
clone_size: .
v_call: TRBV28
cdr3_nt: TGTGCCAGCAGTTTATCAGGGGGACCCTACAATGAGCAGTTCTTC
cdr3_aa: CASSLSGGPYNEQFF

d_call: .
j_call: TRBJ2-3
clone_size: .
v_call: TRBV5-1
cdr3_nt: TGCGCCAGCAGCTTTTCTGCTACTAGGGGCACAGATACGCAGTATTTT
cdr3_aa: CASSFSATRGTDTQYF

d_call: TRBD2
j_call: TRBJ2-1
clone_size: once
v_call: TRBV4-1
cdr3_nt: TGCGCCAGCAGCCAGTTTAGCGGGGGGCTGACCTACAATGAGCAGTTCTTC
cdr3_aa: CASSQFSGGLTYNEQFF

d_call: TRBD2
j_call: TRBJ2-7
clone_size: .
v_call: TRBV10-3
cdr3_nt: TGTGCCATCAGTTCAGTGGGCGGGGGAACCTACGAGCAGTACTTC
cdr3_aa: CAISSVGGGTYEQYF

d_call: TRBD1
j_call: TRBJ1-6
clone_size: .
v_call: TRBV27
cdr3_nt: TGTGCCAGCAGTTTATCTACAGGGGCCATGTATAATTCACCCCTCCACTTT
cdr3_aa: CASSLSTGAMYNSPLHF

d_call: .
j_call: TRBJ2-7
clone_size: .
v_call: TRBV7-2
cdr3_nt: TGTGCCAGCAGCCCAACGTCCCCGGGATTAAGTTACGAGCAGTACTTC
cdr3_aa: CASSPTSPGLSYEQYF

d_call: TRBD1
j_call: TRBJ2-7
clone_size: .
v_call: TRBV29-1
cdr3_nt: TGCAGCGTTGACTGGGACAGGGGAAGAGAGCAGTACTTC
cdr3_aa: CSVDWDRGREQYF

d_call: .
j_call: TRBJ2-1
clone_size: .
v_call: TRBV10-3
cdr3_nt: TGTGCCATCAGCTCCCGGAGGGATGAGCAGCTCTTC
cdr3_aa: CAISSRRDEQLF

d_call: TRBD1
j_call: TRBJ1-1
clone_size: .
v_call: TRBV28
cdr3_nt: TGTGCCAGCAGTTTCCCACCGGAACAGGGGACGATGGCTTTCTTT
cdr3_aa: CASSFPPEQGTMAFF

d_call: TRBD1
j_call: TRBJ1-4
clone_size: .
v_call: TRBV28
cdr3_nt: TGTGCCAGCAGTTTCGTGGACAGGGGGAATGAAAAACTGTTTTTT
cdr3_aa: CASSFVDRGNEKLFF

d_call: TRBD1
j_call: TRBJ1-1
clone_size: .
v_call: TRBV19
cdr3_nt: TGTGCCAGTAGTATAGGAAGGGACAGACCGAACACTGAAGCTTTCTTT
cdr3_aa: CASSIGRDRPNTEAFF

d_call: TRBD2
j_call: TRBJ2-3
clone_size: .
v_call: TRBV7-6
cdr3_nt: TGTGCCAGCAGCCTAGGGACTAGCGGGGGGAAAGTGGATACGCAGTATTTT
cdr3_aa: CASSLGTSGGKVDTQYF

d_call: .
j_call: TRBJ2-7
clone_size: .
v_call: TRBV6-6
cdr3_nt: TGTGCCAGCAGCAACAGGGACTCCTACGAGCAGTACTTC
cdr3_aa: CASSNRDSYEQYF

d_call: TRBD1
j_call: TRBJ1-5
clone_size: .
v_call: TRBV20-1
cdr3_nt: TGCAGTGCTAGTTGGACAGGGGATCAGCCCCAGCATTTT
cdr3_aa: CSASWTGDQPQHF

d_call: .
j_call: TRBJ1-4
clone_size: .
v_call: TRBV4-1
cdr3_nt: TGCGCCAGCAGCCGTTTGTCAGGCGTTTTAACTAATGAAAAACTGTTTTTT
cdr3_aa: CASSRLSGVLTNEKLFF

d_call: .
j_call: TRBJ1-1
clone_size: .
v_call: TRBV27
cdr3_nt: TGTGCCAGCAGGGGAACAGGATGGGGTACTGAAGCTTTCTTT
cdr3_aa: CASRGTGWGTEAFF

d_call: TRBD1
j_call: TRBJ2-1
clone_size: .
v_call: TRBV24-1
cdr3_nt: TGTGCCACCAGTGATTCACCGGGACAGGGGGTCAATGAGCAGTTCTTC
cdr3_aa: CATSDSPGQGVNEQFF

d_call: .
j_call: TRBJ1-1
clone_size: .
v_call: TRBV11-2
cdr3_nt: TGTGCCAGCAGCCAAAACGACCGGGGTAAAGTTACTGAAGCTTTCTTT
cdr3_aa: CASSQNDRGKVTEAFF

d_call: .
j_call: TRBJ1-5
clone_size: .
v_call: TRBV24-1
cdr3_nt: TGTGCCACCAGTGCAAGGGGGAATGGTCAGCCCCAGCATTTT
cdr3_aa: CATSARGNGQPQHF

d_call: .
j_call: TRBJ1-1
clone_size: once
v_call: TRBV27
cdr3_nt: TGTGCCAGCAGTTTATTAGCCGGGAACCCTGAAGCTTTCTTT
cdr3_aa: CASSLLAGNPEAFF

d_call: TRBD1
j_call: TRBJ1-1
clone_size: .
v_call: TRBV10-3
cdr3_nt: TGTGCCGCTTCCGGGACAGGCGACTCTGAAGCTTTCTTT
cdr3_aa: CAASGTGDSEAFF

d_call: .
j_call: TRBJ2-5
clone_size: .
v_call: TRBV21-1
cdr3_nt: TGTGCCAGCAGCGCACTTAGACTAGCGGGGGGTCAAGAGACCCAGTACTTC
cdr3_aa: CASSALRLAGGQETQYF

d_call: TRBD2
j_call: TRBJ2-7
clone_size: .
v_call: TRBV28
cdr3_nt: TGTGCCAGCAGCCTATACCGGGGGGAATCCTACGAGCAGTACTTC
cdr3_aa: CASSLYRGESYEQYF

d_call: .
j_call: TRBJ2-7
clone_size: .
v_call: TRBV21-1
cdr3_nt: TGTGCCAGCAGCAAAGGAACAGATTTGCACGAGCAGTACTTC
cdr3_aa: CASSKGTDLHEQYF

d_call: TRBD1
j_call: TRBJ1-6
clone_size: .
v_call: TRBV27
cdr3_nt: TGTGCCAGCAGCTACCCCGACAGGGGACGCTCCTATAATTCACCCCTCCACTTT
cdr3_aa: CASSYPDRGRSYNSPLHF

d_call: .
j_call: TRBJ2-5
clone_size: .
v_call: TRBV5-1
cdr3_nt: TGCGCCAGCAGCTTTCTTCCCCAGGGCCAGGAGACCCAGTACTTC
cdr3_aa: CASSFLPQGQETQYF

d_call: .
j_call: TRBJ2-1
clone_size: .
v_call: TRBV11-2
cdr3_nt: TGTGCCAGCAGCTTAGTAGGGGAGGCCTACAATGAGCAGTTCTTC
cdr3_aa: CASSLVGEAYNEQFF